Listed here are 15 T cell receptor beta chains from one sample, sequenced in a study of cytotoxic CD8 clonotypes in ibrutinib-treated CLL. Libraries were prepared by immunoSEQ multiplex PCR; TCRdb keeps only in-frame clonotypes and omits some of them. This table holds around 160,000 clones, roughly 80% found once. The sample here was PBMCs, taken after 12 months of ibrutinib treatment. The source of these receptors is a human donor with chronic lymphocytic leukemia.

This clone was seen once. The chain employs TRBV10-3 and TRBJ1-2; no clear D. Trimming removed 2 bases from V and 0 bases from J, with 4 bases in between. Looked up from germline, CDR1 is ENHRY and CDR2 is SYGVKD. The CDR3 is made up of 13 amino acids. The CDR3: CAISESSNYGYTF. The CDR3 DNA reads as TGTGCCATCAGTGAGAGTTCTAACTATGGCTACACCTTC.

The chain uses TRBV6-1 and TRBJ1-1; D is perhaps TRBD1 (6 bases). Between the trimmed V and J ends, which lost 0 bases and 4 bases, there was a span of 15 bases. The CDR3 consists of 16 residues. CDR1 is MNHNS and CDR2 is SASEGT in the germline V gene. CDR3 nucleotides: TGTGCCAGCAGTGAAGCGCGCCGTGGGGGGGCCACTGAAGCTTTCTTT. This translates into CASSEARRGGATEAFF.

The chain joins TRBV6-5 to TRBJ2-3; tentative D call: TRBD1 (5 bases). This CDR3 is built from 15 residues. The V and J ends lost 6 bases and 3 bases respectively, with 16 bases between them. Germline values: CDR1 MNHEY, CDR2 SVGAGI. CDR3 in amino acids: CASRIQGEATDTQYF. CDR3 nucleotides: TGTGCCAGCAGGATTCAAGGGGAAGCAACAGATACGCAGTATTTT.

The chain couples TRBV30 to TRBJ1-6; D not resolved. Germline V gene data show CDR1 as GTSNPN and CDR2 as SVGIG (reference sequence). Trimming pared 7 bases from V and 9 bases from J, leaving 25 bases between. The CDR3 loop spans 16 amino acids. The CDR3 nucleotides are TGTGCCTCGCCCGAAACATCCTCAACTTCGAGTTCACCCCTCCACTTT. This translates into CASPETSSTSSSPLHF.

V is TRBV7-9 and J is TRBJ1-2; D might be TRBD1 (5 bases). The germline V and J ends were trimmed by 5 bases and 4 bases, with 11 bases remaining between them. The germline gives CDR1 SEHNR, CDR2 FQNEAQ (reference sequence). The CDR3 has 13 amino acids. Written as DNA, the CDR3 is TGTGCCAGCAGCCTGTCGGGGGGCTATGGCTACACCTTC. Protein sequence: CASSLSGGYGYTF.

V and J are TRBV4-3 and TRBJ1-1, with a possible D match to TRBD1 (6 bases). The CDR3 covers 15 residues. Germline V gives CDR1 LGHNA, CDR2 YSLEER. Trimming shortened V by 4 bases and J by 0 bases, and 12 bases separated the two germline ends. The CDR3 is CASSPRTALNTEAFF. CDR3 nucleotide sequence: TGCGCCAGCAGCCCAAGGACAGCTTTGAACACTGAAGCTTTCTTT.

The chain recombines TRBV28 with TRBJ1-5, with a possible D match to TRBD1 (6 bases). Germline CDR1 reads MDHEN; CDR2 reads SYDVKM. The V and J ends lost 6 bases and 5 bases respectively, with 26 bases between them. CDR3 length: 18 amino acids. CDR3 coding DNA: TGTGCCAGCAGGCGAGGGGTTAAGGGGGAAGCGTTTTATCAGCCCCAGCATTTT. This gives the protein CASRRGVKGEAFYQPQHF.

V is TRBV30 and J is TRBJ2-1; 10 bases map to TRBD2. This CDR3 is built from 17 residues. Trimming removed 0 bases from V and 7 bases from J; junction bases left unmatched: 12. Germline assignment: CDR1 GTSNPN and CDR2 SVGIG (reference sequence). The CDR3 loop reads CAWSVQRGGLTRNEQFF. The DNA for the CDR3 is TGTGCCTGGAGTGTCCAGCGGGGGGGCCTTACTCGTAATGAGCAGTTCTTC.

The CDR3 sequence is CASSFLFGQGNTEAFF. CDR3 bases: TGTGCCAGCAGCTTTCTATTTGGACAGGGGAACACTGAAGCTTTCTTT. The V gene is TRBV11-2, the J gene TRBJ1-1; TRBD1 matches at 8 bases. The CDR3 sequence is 16 residues long. The J segment lost 1 base and the V segment lost 3 bases, leaving 7 bases of the junction unmatched. Germline CDR1 and CDR2: SGHAT and FQNNGV.

This clone occurred a few times. The rearrangement uses TRBV2 and TRBJ1-6, with a weak D call TRBD1 (5 bases). The V end was cut by 6 bases, the J end by 1 base, with 7 bases between. This CDR3 contains 14 residues. Germline V gene lookup returns CDR1 SNHLY and CDR2 FYNNEI. The DNA of the CDR3 is TGTGCCAGCAGGGGGGGATCCTATAATTCACCCCTCCACTTT. It translates to CASRGGSYNSPLHF.

The V and J genes are TRBV19 and TRBJ2-3; D is undetermined. Germline V gene lookup returns CDR1 LNHDA and CDR2 SQIVND (reference sequence). The CDR3 sequence is 14 residues long. Trimming pared 9 bases from V and 0 bases from J, leaving 13 bases between. CDR3 protein: CASGQEFSTDTQYF. The DNA for the CDR3 is TGTGCCAGCGGTCAAGAATTCAGCACAGATACGCAGTATTTT.

V gene TRBV5-1 combines with J gene TRBJ2-7; a weak D match, TRBD1 (5 bases). The CDR3 runs to 13 residues. In germline, CDR1 is SGHRS, CDR2 YFSETQ. Between the trimmed V and J ends, which lost 4 bases and 0 bases, there was a span of 8 bases. DNA of the CDR3: TGCGCCAGCAGCCAGGGTTACTCCTACGAGCAGTACTTC. Its translation is CASSQGYSYEQYF. Looking up the rest from reference TRBV5-1 and TRBJ2-7 gives the full variable domain: KAGVTQTPRYLIKTRGQQVTLSCSPISGHRSVSWYQQTPGQGLQFLFEYFSETQRNKGNFPGRFSGRQFSNSRSEMNVSTLELGDSALYLCASSQGYSYEQYFGPGTRLTVT.

V usage is TRBV6-6 and J usage is TRBJ2-7; D gene uncertain. This CDR3 is 13 amino acids long. Germline V lookup: CDR1 MNHNY, CDR2 SVGAGI (reference sequence). The V end was cut by 6 bases, the J end by 4 bases, with 13 bases between. CDR3 bases: TGTGCCAGCAGCCGACTGGCACTGTACGAGCAGTACTTC. Translation: CASSRLALYEQYF.

V is TRBV4-3 and J is TRBJ2-7, with 10 bases identical to TRBD1. Trimming took 4 bases from V and 5 from J; bases not matched to a gene: 11. The CDR3 loop spans 16 amino acids. The germline CDR1 and CDR2 sequences are LGHNA and YSLEER. CDR3 loop: CASSLDRTGGHNEQYF. The CDR3 nucleotides are TGCGCCAGCAGCCTGGACCGGACAGGGGGTCACAACGAGCAGTACTTC.

The chain carries TRBV4-3 and TRBJ2-5; TRBD2 agrees at 7 bases. Germline V gene lookup returns CDR1 LGHNA and CDR2 YSLEER. There are 16 residues in the CDR3. Trimming removed 1 base from V and 5 bases from J; junction bases left unmatched: 10. The DNA for the CDR3 is TGCGCCAGCAGCCAAGCAAGTCCTCAGGGAGGGGAGACCCAGTACTTC. Encoded protein: CASSQASPQGGETQYF.